Reported below is one T cell receptor beta chain. The CDR3 is 14 amino acids. CDR1 and CDR2 from the germline V gene are SGDLS and YYNGEE. V was pared by 3 bases and J by 6 bases, with 6 bases of the junction left unmatched. How the authors handled the data: It was from reference gene primer amplification that nucleated cell counts were estimated. TCRdb's table, derived via immunoSEQ multiplex PCR, lists solely in-frame clones and lacks some. The V and J calls and the clone size are those of that table, but D and trimming were determined from the DNA. The sample gives about 210,000 clones, more than 85% of which show up once; roughly 0.7% is in the top ten. This entry belongs to a study of blood T cell repertoires in COVID-19. Study-level information: The analysed material was cDNA or gDNA that came from T cells, B-cell-depleted T cells, or PBMCs.

Sequencing was carried out using peripheral blood. The V call is TRBV9, the J call TRBJ1-2; 9 bases map to TRBD1. This TCR derives from a man aged 35-49 years with acute or convalescent COVID-19. Here the CDR3 DNA reads TGTGCCAGCAGCGGATGGGGACAGGGTCATGGCTACACCTTC. Translation: CASSGWGQGHGYTF. The complete variable domain, with remaining parts taken from reference TRBV9 and TRBJ1-2, reads DSGVTQTPKHLITATGQRVTLRCSPRSGDLSVYWYQQSLDQGLQFLIQYYNGEERAKGNILERFSAQQFPDLHSELNLSSLELGDSALYFCASSGWGQGHGYTFGSGTRLTVV.